Presented here are 27 T cell receptor beta chains from one specimen sequenced in a study of OX40 agonist ivuxolimab in advanced cancers. The protocol was immunoSEQ multiplex PCR, while the TCRdb copy is restricted to in-frame clones and leaves out a portion. The top ten hold approximately 0.61% of the sample, which has 57,000 or so clones, roughly 84% seen once. This sample comprised CD4+ or CD8+ T cells sorted from blood, obtained in a trial of the OX40 agonist ivuxolimab. Receptors were obtained from an adult with an advanced solid tumor such as melanoma, head and neck, liver or kidney cancer.

V and J are TRBV11-2 and TRBJ2-1, with 14 bases matching TRBD2. The V segment lost 6 bases and the J segment 5 bases; nucleotides outside the gene matches: 15. Germline CDR1 reads SGHAT; CDR2 reads FQNNGV. The CDR3 spans 19 residues. The CDR3, as DNA: TGTGCCAGCAGACTCCTGGGGGGACTAGCGGGGGCCGTAAACAATGAGCAGTTCTTC. Translating gives CASRLLGGLAGAVNNEQFF.

The V call is TRBV4-1, the J call TRBJ2-2; D is perhaps TRBD1 (6 bases). The V and J ends lost 1 base and 3 bases respectively, with 27 bases between them. This CDR3 is 21 amino acids long. Germline CDR1 and CDR2: MGHRA and YSYEKL. CDR3 in DNA: TGCGCCAGCAGCCAAGCCCGTTTATCTATACAGGGCGGTGGGGACACCGGGGAGCTGTTTTTT. Residues: CASSQARLSIQGGGDTGELFF.

The J gene is TRBJ1-1, the V gene TRBV6-4; weak D call: TRBD1 (5 bases). V lost 8 bases to trimming and J lost 0 bases, with 10 bases between them. Germline V gene lookup returns CDR1 MRHNA and CDR2 SNTAGT. This CDR3 comprises 13 residues. The CDR3 sequence: CASSRQMNTEAFF. CDR3 bases: TGTGCCAGCTCACGACAGATGAACACTGAAGCTTTCTTT.

The gene calls are TRBV10-3 and TRBJ2-2; D is perhaps TRBD1 (5 bases). There are 17 residues in the CDR3. Trimming shortened V by 0 bases and J by 1 base, and 12 bases separated the two germline ends. Germline V lookup: CDR1 ENHRY, CDR2 SYGVKD. The CDR3 sequence: CAISESAGQGNTGELFF. CDR3 bases: TGTGCCATCAGTGAGTCGGCCGGGCAGGGGAACACCGGGGAGCTGTTTTTT.

CDR3 in amino acids: CASRGLAEEETQYF. The CDR3 coding sequence is TGTGCCAGCAGGGGACTAGCGGAGGAAGAGACCCAGTACTTC. The gene calls are TRBV2 and TRBJ2-5; 11 positions match TRBD2. Trimming removed 6 bases from V and 3 bases from J; junction bases left unmatched: 3. CDR1 is SNHLY and CDR2 is FYNNEI in the germline V gene. The CDR3 length is 14 residues. The full variable domain, completed using reference TRBV2 and TRBJ2-5, is EPEVTQTPSHQVTQMGQEVILRCVPISNHLYFYWYRQILGQKVEFLVSFYNNEISEKSEIFDDQFSVERPDGSNFTLKIRSTKLEDSAMYFCASRGLAEEETQYFGPGTRLLVL.

The chain uses TRBV5-5 and TRBJ2-5; D is undetermined. In germline, CDR1 is SGHKS, CDR2 YYEKEE (reference sequence). V dropped 1 base and J dropped 6 bases, with 4 bases sitting between them. There are 11 residues in the CDR3. For the CDR3, the DNA is TGTGCCAGCAGCTTGTTGAAGACCCAGTACTTC. It encodes CASSLLKTQYF.

The rearrangement uses TRBV19 and TRBJ1-6, with unresolved D. The length of the CDR3 is 14 residues. Germline values: CDR1 LNHDA, CDR2 SQIVND (reference sequence). Trimming took off 4 bases at V and 15 bases at J, with 19 bases between the two ends. In DNA form, the CDR3 reads TGTGCCAGTAGTAGTACCGGGTTTACCTCATTCCTCCACTTT. It is translated as CASSSTGFTSFLHF. The whole variable domain, filled in from reference TRBV19 and TRBJ1-6, reads DGGITQSPKYLFRKEGQNVTLSCEQNLNHDAMYWYRQDPGQGLRLIYYSQIVNDFQKGDIAEGYSVSREKKESFPLTVTSAQKNPTAFYLCASSSTGFTSFLHFGNGTRLTVT.

This chain connects TRBV9 to TRBJ2-3, with 9 bases aligning to TRBD2. CDR1 SGDLS and CDR2 YYNGEE come from the germline V gene. The CDR3 is 16 residues long. V gave up 3 bases and J gave up 3 bases; unmatched junction bases: 8. The CDR3 is CASSDGAGGETDTQYF. Here the CDR3 DNA reads TGTGCCAGCAGCGATGGGGCGGGAGGGGAGACAGATACGCAGTATTTT.

The chain couples TRBV5-6 to TRBJ1-6; perhaps TRBD1 as D (5 bases). CDR1 is SGHDT and CDR2 is YYEEEE in the germline V gene. V was shortened by 0 bases and J by 3 bases, with 13 bases between the two germline ends. This CDR3 contains 17 residues. CDR3 loop: CASSLGQGSLYNSPLHF. For the CDR3, the DNA is TGTGCCAGCAGCTTGGGCCAGGGCTCACTCTATAATTCACCCCTCCACTTT.

The CDR3 DNA reads TGTGCCAGTAGTATGGAGGTAGGCTACACCTTC. Encoded protein: CASSMEVGYTF. The genes are TRBV19 and TRBJ1-2, with D unresolved. CDR1 LNHDA and CDR2 SQIVND come from the germline V gene (reference sequence). V was cut by 3 bases and J by 8 bases, with 7 bases left in between. The CDR3 runs 11 residues.

This chain uses TRBV5-5 with TRBJ2-2; D may be TRBD2 (5 bases). Per germline, CDR1 SGHKS and CDR2 YYEKEE (reference sequence). This CDR3 contains 16 residues. Trimming pared 2 bases from V and 4 bases from J, leaving 15 bases between. The CDR3 here is CASSFLGGPGTGELFF. CDR3 nucleotides: TGTGCCAGCAGCTTCTTAGGAGGTCCCGGCACCGGGGAGCTGTTTTTT.

The chain employs TRBV4-1 and TRBJ1-2; D call uncertain. This CDR3 has 16 amino acids. Germline values: CDR1 MGHRA, CDR2 YSYEKL. Trimming cost V 5 bases and J 4 bases, with 20 bases left between them. The CDR3, as DNA: TGCGCCAGCAGCACTGGTGGGCTTAGGAAACCCTATGGCTACACCTTC. Protein product: CASSTGGLRKPYGYTF.

This sequence joins TRBV23-1 and TRBJ1-1, with 10 positions matching TRBD1. TRBV23-1 is classed as an ORF, of uncertain function. J was trimmed by 8 bases and V by 3 bases; bases with no gene match: 27. This CDR3 spans 21 amino acids. CDR3 loop: CASSHPDRGRRPTEEMSEAFF. The CDR3 nucleotides read TGCGCCAGCAGTCACCCCGACAGGGGGCGCCGGCCCACGGAGGAGATGTCCGAAGCTTTCTTT.

The chain recombines TRBV6-1 with TRBJ2-5, with TRBD1 matching 10 bases. The CDR3 runs 14 residues. From germline, CDR1 is MNHNS and CDR2 SASEGT. V lost 4 bases and J lost 2; bases outside the gene matches: 1. The CDR3, as DNA: TGTGCCAGCAGTGCGGACAGGGGGCAAGAGACCCAGTACTTC. Protein product: CASSADRGQETQYF.

This clone was observed a single time. This rearrangement joins TRBV29-1 to TRBJ1-2; D unresolved. V lost 4 bases and J lost 9, with 15 bases in between. CDR3 length: 12 amino acids. The V gene's germline CDR1 is SQVTM and CDR2 ANQGSEA. CDR3 in amino acids: CSVVSPRMSYTF. The CDR3 DNA is TGCAGCGTTGTCTCCCCCCGTATGAGCTACACCTTC.

The chain carries TRBV2 and TRBJ1-1; D is undetermined. Germline CDR1 is SNHLY and CDR2 is FYNNEI. Trimming took off 8 bases at V and 0 bases at J, with 13 bases between the two ends. The CDR3 totals 14 residues. CDR3 protein: CASGINNLNTEAFF. For the CDR3, the DNA is TGTGCCAGCGGTATAAACAATTTGAACACTGAAGCTTTCTTT.

This rearrangement joins TRBV7-8 to TRBJ1-1, with a weak D call TRBD1 (5 bases). The CDR3 has 13 residues. V was shortened by 6 bases and J by 5 bases, with 13 bases between the two germline ends. Germline V gene lookup returns CDR1 SGHVS and CDR2 FQNEAQ. The CDR3: CASRAGWSTEAFF. CDR3 in DNA: TGTGCCAGCAGAGCAGGGTGGAGTACTGAAGCTTTCTTT.

The gene calls are TRBV10-3 and TRBJ1-1; 7 nucleotides align to TRBD1. The junction had 2 bases not matched to a gene; V was cut back by 2 bases and J by 5 bases. Looked up from germline, CDR1 is ENHRY and CDR2 is SYGVKD. The CDR3 spans 13 residues. The CDR3 loop is CAISEAGGTEAFF. The CDR3 nucleotides read TGTGCCATCAGTGAGGCAGGGGGAACTGAAGCTTTCTTT.

The gene calls are TRBV5-1 and TRBJ2-5; TRBD1 is a possible D gene (6 bases). V was cut by 0 bases and J by 1 base, with 19 bases left in between. This CDR3 is built from 18 residues. CDR1 is SGHRS, CDR2 YFSETQ, per germline. CDR3 nucleotide sequence: TGCGCCAGCAGCTTGGCCCGGACAGCCCTGGGATTCCAAGAGACCCAGTACTTC. Protein: CASSLARTALGFQETQYF.

V gene TRBV7-2 combines with J gene TRBJ1-5, with D possibly matching TRBD1 (5 bases). Between the trimmed V and J ends, which lost 4 bases and 3 bases, there was a span of 13 bases. Per germline, CDR1 SGHTA and CDR2 FQGNSA. The CDR3 is made up of 15 amino acids. The CDR3 is CASSSQGGSNQPQHF. The CDR3 DNA sequence: TGTGCCAGCAGCTCTCAGGGAGGGTCCAATCAGCCCCAGCATTTT.

As for this clone: One end of the junction does not line up with germline, which may come from a read error. The gene calls are TRBV7-2 and TRBJ2-1; weak D call: TRBD1 (6 bases). Germline V lookup: CDR1 SGHTA, CDR2 FQGNSA. This CDR3 spans 13 amino acids. The CDR3 DNA follows: TGTGCCAGCAGCTTAGAGCAGGGGCTTGAGGGAATCTTC. As protein: CASSLEQGLEGIF.

The chain employs TRBV27 and TRBJ2-3, with TRBD1 matching over 9 bases. Germline V gene data show CDR1 as MNHEY and CDR2 as SMNVEV (reference sequence). The CDR3 spans 17 residues. Trimming took 3 bases from V and 2 from J; bases not matched to a gene: 9. CDR3 region: CASSFEGTGPVTDTQYF. The CDR3 coding sequence is TGTGCCAGCAGTTTTGAGGGGACAGGGCCGGTCACAGATACGCAGTATTTT.

The chain uses TRBV5-6 and TRBJ2-1; the D is unclear. Between the trimmed V and J ends, which lost 4 bases and 4 bases, there was a span of 9 bases. In germline, CDR1 is SGHDT, CDR2 YYEEEE. This CDR3 has 13 residues. In nucleotides, the CDR3 is TGTGCCAGCAGCCCGAGCTTATACAATGAGCAGTTCTTC. The encoded protein is CASSPSLYNEQFF.

The chain couples TRBV7-2 to TRBJ2-3; D ambiguous. Per germline, CDR1 SGHTA and CDR2 FQGNSA. The V gene lost 5 bases and the J gene lost 6 bases, with 12 bases spanning the gap. The CDR3 runs to 13 residues. This CDR3 reads CASSPGFGDTQYF. The CDR3 bases are TGTGCCAGCAGCCCTGGTTTCGGGGATACGCAGTATTTT.

The V gene is TRBV7-2, the J gene TRBJ1-2, with 10 bases fitting TRBD1. This CDR3 region has 16 residues. V was clipped by 5 bases and J by 3 bases; unmatched bases: 9. Germline values: CDR1 SGHTA, CDR2 FQGNSA. The CDR3 nucleotides are TGTGCCAGCAGCACAGACGGGACAGGGGATTACTATGGCTACACCTTC. Translated: CASSTDGTGDYYGYTF.

This clone has only a few counts. The chain links TRBV7-2 to TRBJ2-3; the D is unclear. Germline V gives CDR1 SGHTA, CDR2 FQGNSA. Trimming removed 1 base at V and 0 bases at J, with 11 bases between. There are 16 residues in the CDR3. The CDR3 reads CASSLELGSSTDTQYF. Written as DNA, the CDR3 is TGTGCCAGCAGCTTAGAGCTGGGTTCCAGCACAGATACGCAGTATTTT.

The chain carries TRBV4-1 and TRBJ2-1, with TRBD2 as a possible D gene (5 bases). V was pared by 3 bases and J by 5 bases, with 17 bases between. From germline, CDR1 is MGHRA and CDR2 YSYEKL. CDR3 length: 16 amino acids. CDR3 nucleotides: TGCGCCAGCAGCCAGGGGATACTAGTAGCCAACAATGAGCAGTTCTTC. It codes for CASSQGILVANNEQFF.